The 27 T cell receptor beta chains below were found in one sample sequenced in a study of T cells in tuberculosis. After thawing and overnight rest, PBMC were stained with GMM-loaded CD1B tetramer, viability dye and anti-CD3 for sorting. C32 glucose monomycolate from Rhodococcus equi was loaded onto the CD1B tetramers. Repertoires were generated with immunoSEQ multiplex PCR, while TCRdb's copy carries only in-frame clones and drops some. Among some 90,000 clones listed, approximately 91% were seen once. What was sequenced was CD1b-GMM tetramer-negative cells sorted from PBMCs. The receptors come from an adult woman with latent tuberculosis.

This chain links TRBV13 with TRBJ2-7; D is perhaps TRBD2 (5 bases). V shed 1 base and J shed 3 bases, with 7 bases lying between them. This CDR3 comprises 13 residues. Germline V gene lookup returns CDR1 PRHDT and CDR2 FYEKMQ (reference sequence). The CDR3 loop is CASSLAGYYEQYV. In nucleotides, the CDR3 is TGTGCCAGCAGCTTAGCGGGATACTACGAGCAGTACGTC.

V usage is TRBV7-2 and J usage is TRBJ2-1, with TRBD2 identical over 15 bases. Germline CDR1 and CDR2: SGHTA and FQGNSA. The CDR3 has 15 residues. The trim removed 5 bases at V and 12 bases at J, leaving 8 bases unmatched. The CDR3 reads CASSPGTSGGRTQFF. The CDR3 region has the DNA TGTGCCAGCAGCCCGGGGACTAGCGGGGGGCGGACGCAGTTCTTC.

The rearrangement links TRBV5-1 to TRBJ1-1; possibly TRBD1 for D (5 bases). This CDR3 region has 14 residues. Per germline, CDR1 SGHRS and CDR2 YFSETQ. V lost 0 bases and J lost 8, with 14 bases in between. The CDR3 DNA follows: TGCGCCAGCAGCTTGGTCTCGGGGGGGGTAGAAGCTTTCTTT. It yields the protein CASSLVSGGVEAFF.

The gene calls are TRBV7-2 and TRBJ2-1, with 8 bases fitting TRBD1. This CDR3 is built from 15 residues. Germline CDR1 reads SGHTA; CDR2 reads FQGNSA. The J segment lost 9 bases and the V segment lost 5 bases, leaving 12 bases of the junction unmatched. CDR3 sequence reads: CASSLNRGAIIEQFF. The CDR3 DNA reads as TGTGCCAGCAGCCTTAACAGGGGGGCGATTATTGAGCAGTTCTTC.

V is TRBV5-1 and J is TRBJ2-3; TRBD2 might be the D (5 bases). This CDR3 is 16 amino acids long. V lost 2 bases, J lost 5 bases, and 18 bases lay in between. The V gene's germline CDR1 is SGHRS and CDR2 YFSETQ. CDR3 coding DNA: TGCGCCAGCAGCTTCGAGGGTAGGAGATTAGGAGATACGCAGTATTTT. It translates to CASSFEGRRLGDTQYF.

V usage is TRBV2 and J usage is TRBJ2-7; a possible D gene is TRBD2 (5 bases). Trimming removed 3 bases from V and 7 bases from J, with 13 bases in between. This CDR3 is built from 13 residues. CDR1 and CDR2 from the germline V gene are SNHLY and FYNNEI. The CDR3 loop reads CASSDGVRVEQYF. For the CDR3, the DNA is TGTGCCAGCAGTGACGGGGTACGTGTGGAGCAGTACTTC.

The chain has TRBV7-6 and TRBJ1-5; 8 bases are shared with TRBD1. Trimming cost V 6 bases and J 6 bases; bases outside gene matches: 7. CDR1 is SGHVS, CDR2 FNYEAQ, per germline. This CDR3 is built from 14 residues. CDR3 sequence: CASSSGGAGQPQHF. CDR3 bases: TGTGCCAGCAGTTCAGGGGGCGCCGGTCAGCCCCAGCATTTT. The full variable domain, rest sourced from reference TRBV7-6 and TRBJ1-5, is GAGVSQSPRYKVTKRGQDVALRCDPISGHVSLYWYRQALGQGPEFLTYFNYEAQQDKSGLPNDRFSAERPEGSISTLTIQRTEQRDSAMYRCASSSGGAGQPQHFGDGTRLSIL.

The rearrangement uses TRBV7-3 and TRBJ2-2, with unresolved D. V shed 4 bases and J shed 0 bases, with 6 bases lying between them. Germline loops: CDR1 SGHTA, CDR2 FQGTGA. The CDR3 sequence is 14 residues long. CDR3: CASSSTPNTGELFF. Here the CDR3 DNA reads TGTGCCAGCAGCTCGACTCCGAACACCGGGGAGCTGTTTTTT.

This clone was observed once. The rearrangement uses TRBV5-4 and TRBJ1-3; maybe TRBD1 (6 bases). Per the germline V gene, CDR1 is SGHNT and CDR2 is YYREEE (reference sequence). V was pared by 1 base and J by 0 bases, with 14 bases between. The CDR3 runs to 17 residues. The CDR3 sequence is CASSLNRDTHSGNTIYF. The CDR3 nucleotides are TGTGCCAGCAGCTTGAACCGGGACACCCACTCTGGAAACACCATATATTTT.

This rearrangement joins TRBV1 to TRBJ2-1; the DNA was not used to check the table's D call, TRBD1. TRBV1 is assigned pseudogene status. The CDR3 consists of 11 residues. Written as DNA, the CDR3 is TGCACCAGCAGCCATCTTTCAGGGCAGTTCTTC. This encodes CTSSHLSGQFF.

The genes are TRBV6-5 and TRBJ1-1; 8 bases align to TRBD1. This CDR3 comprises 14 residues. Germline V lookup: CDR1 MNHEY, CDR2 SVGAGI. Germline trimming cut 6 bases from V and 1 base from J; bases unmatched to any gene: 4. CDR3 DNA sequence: TGTGCCAGCAGATACGGACAGGGGAACACTGAAGCTTTCTTT. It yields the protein CASRYGQGNTEAFF.

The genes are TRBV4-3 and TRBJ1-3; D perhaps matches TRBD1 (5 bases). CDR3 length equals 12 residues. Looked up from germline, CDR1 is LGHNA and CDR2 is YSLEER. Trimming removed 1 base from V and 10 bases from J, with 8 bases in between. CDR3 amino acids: CASSQVGGTIYF. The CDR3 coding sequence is TGCGCCAGCAGCCAAGTGGGGGGTACCATATATTTT.

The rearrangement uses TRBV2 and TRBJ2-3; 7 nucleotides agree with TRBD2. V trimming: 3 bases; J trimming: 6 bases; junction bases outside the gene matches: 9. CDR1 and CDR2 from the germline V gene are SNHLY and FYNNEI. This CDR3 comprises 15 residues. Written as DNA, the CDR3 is TGTGCCAGCAGTGAGGAGCGGGGCTTATCGGATACGCAGTATTTT. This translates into CASSEERGLSDTQYF.

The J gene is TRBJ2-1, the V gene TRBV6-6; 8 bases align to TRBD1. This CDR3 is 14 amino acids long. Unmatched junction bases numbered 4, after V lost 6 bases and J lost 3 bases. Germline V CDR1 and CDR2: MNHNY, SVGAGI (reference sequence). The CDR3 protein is CASSTGQGYNEQFF. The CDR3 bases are TGTGCCAGCAGCACCGGACAGGGCTACAATGAGCAGTTCTTC.

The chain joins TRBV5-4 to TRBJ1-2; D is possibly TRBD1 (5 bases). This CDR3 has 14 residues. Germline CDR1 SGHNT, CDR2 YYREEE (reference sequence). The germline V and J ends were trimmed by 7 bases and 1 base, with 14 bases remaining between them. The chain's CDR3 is CASRGGAHNYGYTF. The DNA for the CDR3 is TGTGCCAGCCGGGGGGGTGCTCATAACTATGGCTACACCTTC.

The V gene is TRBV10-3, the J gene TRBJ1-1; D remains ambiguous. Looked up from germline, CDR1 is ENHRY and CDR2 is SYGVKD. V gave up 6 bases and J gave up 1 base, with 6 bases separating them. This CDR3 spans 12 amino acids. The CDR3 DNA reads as TGTGCCATCAGGGCAGGGAACACTGAAGCTTTCTTT. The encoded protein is CAIRAGNTEAFF.

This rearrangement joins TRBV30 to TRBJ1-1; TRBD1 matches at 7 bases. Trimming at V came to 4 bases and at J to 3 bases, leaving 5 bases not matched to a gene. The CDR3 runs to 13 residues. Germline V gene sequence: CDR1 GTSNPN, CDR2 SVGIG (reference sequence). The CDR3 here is CAWNRGRDTEAFF. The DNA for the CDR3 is TGTGCCTGGAACAGGGGTAGGGACACTGAAGCTTTCTTT. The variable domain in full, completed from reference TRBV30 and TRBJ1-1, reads SQTIHQWPATLVQPVGSPLSLECTVEGTSNPNLYWYRQAAGRGLQLLFYSVGIGQISSEVPQNLSASRPQDRQFILSSKKLLLSDSGFYLCAWNRGRDTEAFFGQGTRLTVV.

The CDR3 spells CASSLGGGGGQETQYF. Written as DNA, the CDR3 is TGTGCCAGCAGCCTAGGGGGCGGGGGGGGGCAAGAGACCCAGTACTTC. This rearrangement joins TRBV7-9 to TRBJ2-5, with 9 nucleotides matching TRBD2. CDR1 is SEHNR and CDR2 is FQNEAQ in the germline V gene (reference sequence). V gave up 5 bases and J gave up 2 bases; unmatched junction bases: 9. The CDR3 runs 16 residues.

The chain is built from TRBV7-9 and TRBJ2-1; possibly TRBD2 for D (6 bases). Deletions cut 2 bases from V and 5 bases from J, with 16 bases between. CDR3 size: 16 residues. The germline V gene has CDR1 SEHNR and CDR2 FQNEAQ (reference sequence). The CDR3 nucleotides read TGTGCCAGCAGCTTATTCGCGGGGATTGGGAACAATGAGCAGTTCTTC. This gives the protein CASSLFAGIGNNEQFF.

The CDR3 DNA sequence: TGTGCCAGCTGGCGCGGGGCTAGCACAGATACGCAGTATTTT. Translated: CASWRGASTDTQYF. The V and J genes are TRBV5-4 and TRBJ2-3; TRBD2 is a possible D gene (6 bases). This CDR3 region has 14 residues. The germline V gene has CDR1 SGHNT and CDR2 YYREEE (reference sequence). V was clipped by 7 bases and J by 0 bases, with 12 bases between them.

CDR3 in amino acids: CATSREQGTSPLHF. DNA of the CDR3: TGTGCCACCAGCAGAGAACAGGGCACCTCACCCCTCCACTTT. This chain connects TRBV15 to TRBJ1-6, with a possible D match to TRBD1 (6 bases). Germline loops: CDR1 LNHNV, CDR2 YYDKDF (reference sequence). The CDR3 runs to 14 residues. V was trimmed by 0 bases and J by 10 bases, leaving 10 bases between them.

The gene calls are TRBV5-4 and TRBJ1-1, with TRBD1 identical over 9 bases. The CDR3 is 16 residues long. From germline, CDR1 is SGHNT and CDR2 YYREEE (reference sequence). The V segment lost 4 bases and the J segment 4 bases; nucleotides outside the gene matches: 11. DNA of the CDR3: TGTGCCAGCAGCCCGCCATGGACAGGGGATGGCACTGAAGCTTTCTTT. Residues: CASSPPWTGDGTEAFF.

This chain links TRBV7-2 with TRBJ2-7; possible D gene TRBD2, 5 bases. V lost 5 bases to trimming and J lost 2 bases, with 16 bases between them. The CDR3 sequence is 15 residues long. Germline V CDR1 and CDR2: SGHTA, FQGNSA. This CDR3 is CASSTRLAGAYEQYF. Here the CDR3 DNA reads TGTGCCAGCAGCACCCGCCTAGCCGGCGCCTACGAGCAGTACTTC.

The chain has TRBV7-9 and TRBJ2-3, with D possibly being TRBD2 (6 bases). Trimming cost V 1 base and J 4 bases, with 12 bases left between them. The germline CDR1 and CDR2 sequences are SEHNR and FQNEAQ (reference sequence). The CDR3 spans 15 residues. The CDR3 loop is CASSLGRVGPDTQYF. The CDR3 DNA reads TGTGCCAGCAGCTTAGGGAGGGTAGGGCCAGATACGCAGTATTTT.

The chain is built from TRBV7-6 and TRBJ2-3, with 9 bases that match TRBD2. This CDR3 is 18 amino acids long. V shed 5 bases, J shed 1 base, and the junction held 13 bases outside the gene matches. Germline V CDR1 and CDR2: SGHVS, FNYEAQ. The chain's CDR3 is CASSLGGSGGVGTDTQYF. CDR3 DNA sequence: TGTGCCAGCAGCCTCGGGGGTAGCGGGGGAGTAGGCACAGATACGCAGTATTTT. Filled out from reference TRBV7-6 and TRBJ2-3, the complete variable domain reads GAGVSQSPRYKVTKRGQDVALRCDPISGHVSLYWYRQALGQGPEFLTYFNYEAQQDKSGLPNDRFSAERPEGSISTLTIQRTEQRDSAMYRCASSLGGSGGVGTDTQYFGPGTRLTVL.

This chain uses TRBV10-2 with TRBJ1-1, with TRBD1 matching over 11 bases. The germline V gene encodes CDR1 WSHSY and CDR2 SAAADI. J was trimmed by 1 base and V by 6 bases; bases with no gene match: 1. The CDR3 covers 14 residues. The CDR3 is CASRGQGGNTEAFF. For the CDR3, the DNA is TGCGCCAGCAGGGGACAGGGGGGGAACACTGAAGCTTTCTTT.

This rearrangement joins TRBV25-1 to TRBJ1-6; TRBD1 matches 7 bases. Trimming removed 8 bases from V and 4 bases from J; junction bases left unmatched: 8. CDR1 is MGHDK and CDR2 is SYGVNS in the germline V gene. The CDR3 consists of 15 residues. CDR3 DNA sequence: TGTGCCAGCCAGACAGGGTTAACTTATAATTCACCCCTCCACTTT. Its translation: CASQTGLTYNSPLHF.